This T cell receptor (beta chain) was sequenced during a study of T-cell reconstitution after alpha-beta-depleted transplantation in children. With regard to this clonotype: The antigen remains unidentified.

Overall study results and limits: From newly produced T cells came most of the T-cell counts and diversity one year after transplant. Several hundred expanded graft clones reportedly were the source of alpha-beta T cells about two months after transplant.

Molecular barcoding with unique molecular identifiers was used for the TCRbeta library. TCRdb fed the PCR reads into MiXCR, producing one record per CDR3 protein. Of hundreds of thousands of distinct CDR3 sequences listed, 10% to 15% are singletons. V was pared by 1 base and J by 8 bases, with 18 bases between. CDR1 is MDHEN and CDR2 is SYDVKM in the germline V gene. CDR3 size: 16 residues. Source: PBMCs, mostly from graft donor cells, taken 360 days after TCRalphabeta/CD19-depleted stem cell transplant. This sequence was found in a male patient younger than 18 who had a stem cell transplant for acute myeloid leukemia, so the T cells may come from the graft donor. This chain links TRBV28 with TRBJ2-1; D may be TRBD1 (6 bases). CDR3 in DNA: TGTGCCAGCAGTTTATTATCGACAGGCCAGGGCGATGAGCAGTTCTTC. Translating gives CASSLLSTGQGDEQFF. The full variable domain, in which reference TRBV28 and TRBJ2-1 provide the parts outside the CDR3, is DVKVTQSSRYLVKRTGEKVFLECVQDMDHENMFWYRQDPGLGLRLIYFSYDVKMKEKGDIPEGYSVSREKKERFSLILESASTNQTSMYLCASSLLSTGQGDEQFFGPGTRLTVL.